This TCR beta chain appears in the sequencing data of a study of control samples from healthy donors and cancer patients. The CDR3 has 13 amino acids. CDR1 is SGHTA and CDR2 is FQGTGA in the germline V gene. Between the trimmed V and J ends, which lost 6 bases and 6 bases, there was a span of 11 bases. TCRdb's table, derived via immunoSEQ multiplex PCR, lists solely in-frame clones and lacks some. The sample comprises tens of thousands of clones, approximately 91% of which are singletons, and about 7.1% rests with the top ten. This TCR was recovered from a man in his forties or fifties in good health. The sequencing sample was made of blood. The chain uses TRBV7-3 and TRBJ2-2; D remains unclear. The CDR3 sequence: CASSYPNSGELFF. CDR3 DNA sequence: TGTGCCAGCAGTTACCCTAATTCCGGGGAGCTGTTTTTT.